This entry describes one T cell receptor (beta chain). The sample belongs to a study of PD-1 blockade in classical Hodgkin lymphoma. This CDR3 contains 15 residues. Germline CDR1 is SGHTS and CDR2 is YDEGEE. V was cut by 2 bases and J by 5 bases, with 16 bases left in between. The time point here: cycle 4 day 1 (C4D1), after 6 weeks of nivolumab. Each patient relapsed following autologous stem cell transplantation, and prior brentuximab vedotin exposure differed. Profiled with immunoSEQ multiplex PCR; TCRdb holds only in-frame clones, not every one. The data contain about 33,000 clones, approximately 65% of them seen just once; the ten biggest clones take up almost 4%.

The J gene is TRBJ1-1, the V gene TRBV5-8; perhaps TRBD1 as D (5 bases). The receptor comes from a human donor with classical Hodgkin lymphoma. The sequences come from peripheral blood mononuclear cells (PBMCs), collected before the fourth cycle of nivolumab. This CDR3 reads CASSLVFGAGTEAFF. DNA of the CDR3: TGTGCCAGCAGCTTAGTTTTCGGGGCAGGGACTGAAGCTTTCTTT. Filled out from reference TRBV5-8 and TRBJ1-1, the complete variable domain reads EAGVTQSPTHLIKTRGQQATLRCSPISGHTSVYWYQQALGLGLQFLLWYDEGEERNRGNFPPRFSGRQFPNYSSELNVNALELEDSALYLCASSLVFGAGTEAFFGQGTRLTVV.